The 28 T cell receptor beta chains below all came from one sample that was sequenced in a study of memory CD4+ T cells and cytomegalovirus serostatus. The sort gate was single viable CD3+CD4+CD8-CD45RO+ cells for memory CD4+ T cells. TCRdb keeps only in-frame clones here, not all; method: immunoSEQ multiplex PCR. The sample has about 100,000 clones; 80% are singletons. Sample: memory CD4+ T cells from blood. The receptors originated from an adult in good health and CMV-seropositive.

The gene calls are TRBV10-2 and TRBJ2-2, with 7 bases lining up with TRBD2. The CDR3 has 13 residues. CDR1 WSHSY and CDR2 SAAADI come from the germline V gene. After removal of 4 bases from V and 7 bases from J, the junction contained 3 bases not matched to a gene. As DNA, the CDR3 is TGCGCCAGCAGTGTTCTAGCGGACGGGGAGCTGTTTTTT. Protein sequence: CASSVLADGELFF.

This sequence joins TRBV6-1 and TRBJ1-5; 7 nucleotides agree with TRBD1. This CDR3 has 15 residues. V shed 10 bases, J shed 7 bases, and the junction held 16 bases outside the gene matches. Germline loops: CDR1 MNHNS, CDR2 SASEGT. This CDR3 reads CATQGRQGREQPQHF. CDR3 bases: TGTGCCACTCAGGGACGACAGGGAAGAGAACAGCCCCAGCATTTT.

The rearrangement uses TRBV28 and TRBJ1-3; the D is unclear. CDR1 is MDHEN and CDR2 is SYDVKM in the germline V gene. V was clipped by 3 bases and J by 8 bases, with 11 bases between them. This CDR3 has 13 residues. CDR3 in DNA: TGTGCCAGCAGTTTCAAACAACAGTACACCATATATTTT. Its translation is CASSFKQQYTIYF.

The rearrangement links TRBV9 to TRBJ1-2, with D perhaps TRBD1 (6 bases). Germline CDR1 reads SGDLS; CDR2 reads YYNGEE. V was shortened by 0 bases and J by 4 bases, with 13 bases between the two germline ends. The CDR3 has 15 amino acids. This CDR3 reads CASSVDGNRAYGYTF. In DNA, the CDR3 is TGTGCCAGCAGCGTAGATGGGAACAGGGCCTATGGCTACACCTTC. Filled out from reference TRBV9 and TRBJ1-2, the complete variable domain reads DSGVTQTPKHLITATGQRVTLRCSPRSGDLSVYWYQQSLDQGLQFLIQYYNGEERAKGNILERFSAQQFPDLHSELNLSSLELGDSALYFCASSVDGNRAYGYTFGSGTRLTVV.

The chain recombines TRBV7-9 with TRBJ2-1, with 12 bases aligning to TRBD2. After removal of 4 bases from V and 3 bases from J, the junction contained 1 base not matched to a gene. The CDR3 has 15 amino acids. Germline V gives CDR1 SEHNR, CDR2 FQNEAQ (reference sequence). The CDR3 sequence is CASSSSGRVYNEQFF. In DNA, the CDR3 is TGTGCCAGCAGCTCTAGCGGGAGGGTCTACAATGAGCAGTTCTTC.

Written as DNA, the CDR3 is TGTGCCAGCAGCTTGCGGGGGCCGGTCACTGAAGCTTTCTTT. Amino acids: CASSLRGPVTEAFF. This chain uses TRBV5-6 with TRBJ1-1; tentatively, D is TRBD1 (6 bases). V was clipped by 1 base and J by 4 bases, with 11 bases between them. Germline loops: CDR1 SGHDT, CDR2 YYEEEE. The CDR3 extends over 14 amino acids.

The CDR3 DNA is TGCGCCAGCAGCTCGTCAGGGGGCGGTGGAAAGGAGCTGTTTTTT. This codes for CASSSSGGGGKELFF. This sequence joins TRBV5-1 and TRBJ2-2; 8 nucleotides agree with TRBD1. The V gene's germline CDR1 is SGHRS and CDR2 YFSETQ. J lost 10 bases, V lost 3 bases, and 11 bases had no gene match. This CDR3 is 15 amino acids long.

This chain joins TRBV5-1 and TRBJ2-3; D could derive from TRBD1 or TRBD2 (6 bases each). V was cut by 0 bases and J by 1 base, with 12 bases left in between. CDR1 and CDR2 (germline): SGHRS, YFSETQ. The CDR3 contains 16 residues. CDR3 loop: CASSLVGGTRTDTQYF. CDR3 nucleotide sequence: TGCGCCAGCAGCTTGGTGGGGGGCACCCGCACAGATACGCAGTATTTT.

The J gene is TRBJ2-2, the V gene TRBV28; TRBD2 is a possible D gene (5 bases). Looked up from germline, CDR1 is MDHEN and CDR2 is SYDVKM. Trimming cost V 1 base and J 3 bases, with 9 bases left between them. CDR3 size: 15 residues. DNA of the CDR3: TGTGCCAGCAGTTTATCCGGGGATCACACCGGGGAGCTGTTTTTT. Its translation is CASSLSGDHTGELFF. The variable domain in full, with the rest retrieved from reference TRBV28 and TRBJ2-2, is DVKVTQSSRYLVKRTGEKVFLECVQDMDHENMFWYRQDPGLGLRLIYFSYDVKMKEKGDIPEGYSVSREKKERFSLILESASTNQTSMYLCASSLSGDHTGELFFGEGSRLTVL.

The chain employs TRBV27 and TRBJ1-5; the D gene is possibly TRBD1 (5 bases). Trimming removed 7 bases from V and 1 base from J, with 20 bases in between. CDR1 MNHEY and CDR2 SMNVEV come from the germline V gene (reference sequence). This CDR3 has 17 residues. The CDR3 bases are TGTGCCAGCACCCAACGGGGGGACCCTTTGAGCAATCAGCCCCAGCATTTT. This translates into CASTQRGDPLSNQPQHF.

This chain links TRBV19 with TRBJ2-6; 10 bases agree with TRBD1. With 10 bases clipped from V and 2 bases from J, the junction kept 8 bases outside the gene matches. This CDR3 has 16 residues. The germline V gene has CDR1 LNHDA and CDR2 SQIVND (reference sequence). CDR3 amino acids: CATRQGAVAGANVLTF. For the CDR3, the DNA is TGTGCCACCAGACAGGGGGCTGTGGCTGGGGCCAACGTCCTGACTTTC.

This sequence joins TRBV6-5 and TRBJ1-3; 7 nucleotides match TRBD1. CDR1 MNHEY and CDR2 SVGAGI come from the germline V gene. V was clipped by 0 bases and J by 2 bases; unmatched bases: 4. The CDR3 covers 16 residues. CDR3 loop: CASSYSKGAAGNTIYF. The CDR3 coding sequence is TGTGCCAGCAGTTACTCGAAGGGGGCAGCTGGAAACACCATATATTTT.

The J gene is TRBJ1-1, the V gene TRBV7-9, with 8 nucleotides matching TRBD1. Germline V gives CDR1 SEHNR, CDR2 FQNEAQ (reference sequence). There are 14 residues in the CDR3. V shed 4 bases and J 4 bases; nucleotides not matched to a gene: 5. CDR3 loop: CASSSEGQATEAFF. In DNA form, the CDR3 reads TGTGCCAGCAGCTCCGAGGGACAGGCCACTGAAGCTTTCTTT. The variable domain in full, completed from reference TRBV7-9 and TRBJ1-1, reads DTGVSQNPRHKITKRGQNVTFRCDPISEHNRLYWYRQTLGQGPEFLTYFQNEAQLEKSRLLSDRFSAERPKGSFSTLEIQRTEQGDSAMYLCASSSEGQATEAFFGQGTRLTVV.

This chain connects TRBV19 to TRBJ2-3, with D tentatively TRBD1 (7 bases). Per germline, CDR1 LNHDA and CDR2 SQIVND (reference sequence). V gave up 7 bases and J gave up 0 bases, with 20 bases separating them. The CDR3 is 17 residues long. The CDR3 region is CASTPGDSRSSTDTQYF. In nucleotides, the CDR3 is TGTGCCAGTACCCCGGGGGACAGCCGATCTAGCACAGATACGCAGTATTTT.

This clone has a handful of counts. The chain carries TRBV19 and TRBJ1-2, with a tentative D call TRBD1 (5 bases). The V end lost 7 bases, the J end lost 2 bases, and 14 bases lay between the germline ends. The CDR3 contains 14 residues. Germline V gene sequence: CDR1 LNHDA, CDR2 SQIVND (reference sequence). In DNA form, the CDR3 reads TGTGCCAGTATCCCTCCGGGACGGAACTATGGCTACACCTTC. Amino acid sequence: CASIPPGRNYGYTF.

CDR3 DNA sequence: TGTGCCAGCAGCTTGATGGGAGGGCCCAGAGATACGCAGTATTTT. Its translation is CASSLMGGPRDTQYF. V usage is TRBV11-3 and J usage is TRBJ2-3; 7 nucleotides align to TRBD2. The germline V gene encodes CDR1 SGHNT and CDR2 YENEEA. The V gene end was trimmed by 3 bases and the J gene end by 5 bases; junction bases not matched to a gene: 8. The CDR3 runs to 15 residues.

In regard to this clone: This CDR3 is also generated by other DNA sequences in the sample. The CDR3: CASSLQGSGEKLFF. The DNA for the CDR3 is TGTGCCAGCAGCTTACAGGGGAGTGGCGAAAAACTGTTTTTT. The chain joins TRBV7-9 to TRBJ1-4, with D perhaps matching TRBD1 (6 bases). From germline, CDR1 is SEHNR and CDR2 FQNEAQ (reference sequence). V was shortened by 2 bases and J by 8 bases, with 12 bases between the two germline ends. This CDR3 contains 14 residues.

The chain is built from TRBV5-6 and TRBJ1-2; maybe TRBD1 (6 bases). Germline CDR1 SGHDT, CDR2 YYEEEE. The germline V and J ends were trimmed by 2 bases and 3 bases, with 11 bases remaining between them. There are 14 residues in the CDR3. The CDR3 bases are TGTGCCAGCAGCTTCTACAGGGAAGACTATGGCTACACCTTC. It translates to CASSFYREDYGYTF.

The CDR3 here is CASGRDSHSDTQYF. In DNA, the CDR3 is TGTGCTAGTGGAAGGGACAGTCATTCGGATACGCAGTATTTT. This chain joins TRBV12-5 and TRBJ2-3; 7 nucleotides line up with TRBD1. Trimming cost V 6 bases and J 6 bases; bases outside gene matches: 9. The CDR3 contains 14 residues. Germline lookup yields CDR1 LGHNT and CDR2 FRNRAP.

The chain links TRBV10-3 to TRBJ2-7; possible D gene TRBD2, 5 bases. Trimming shortened V by 8 bases and J by 5 bases, and 13 bases separated the two germline ends. The CDR3 spans 12 residues. Germline V gives CDR1 ENHRY, CDR2 SYGVKD. CDR3 sequence: CAILSLGDEQYF. The DNA for the CDR3 is TGTGCCATCCTGTCACTCGGGGACGAGCAGTACTTC.

V and J are TRBV2 and TRBJ1-2; perhaps TRBD1 as D (5 bases). The germline gives CDR1 SNHLY, CDR2 FYNNEI. The CDR3 loop spans 14 amino acids. V was cut by 7 bases and J by 8 bases, with 20 bases left in between. The CDR3 is CASTPRDSGGGYTF. The CDR3 DNA reads as TGTGCCAGCACCCCCCGGGACTCTGGGGGAGGCTACACCTTC.

This clone was seen ten or more times. This chain links TRBV19 with TRBJ2-2, with a tentative D call TRBD1 (6 bases). V shed 6 bases and J shed 4 bases, with 12 bases lying between them. The germline V gene has CDR1 LNHDA and CDR2 SQIVND (reference sequence). The CDR3 loop spans 14 amino acids. The CDR3 DNA reads TGTGCCAGTAGCAGGACAGTCAGCACCGGGGAGCTGTTTTTT. Translated: CASSRTVSTGELFF.

This chain links TRBV15 with TRBJ1-2; D is unresolved. The CDR3 consists of 13 residues. V dropped 0 bases and J dropped 4 bases, with 6 bases sitting between them. CDR1 LNHNV and CDR2 YYDKDF come from the germline V gene (reference sequence). The CDR3 region is CATSREVGYGYTF. CDR3 bases: TGTGCCACCAGCAGAGAGGTCGGCTATGGCTACACCTTC.

The V gene is TRBV29-1, the J gene TRBJ2-1, with 9 bases lining up with TRBD2. CDR1 SQVTM and CDR2 ANQGSEA come from the germline V gene. The CDR3 runs 14 residues. The V gene end was trimmed by 5 bases and the J gene end by 9 bases; junction bases not matched to a gene: 11. Here the CDR3 reads CSVSQTSGGSEQFF. The CDR3 DNA sequence: TGCAGCGTTTCCCAGACTAGCGGAGGGAGTGAGCAGTTCTTC.

V usage is TRBV4-2 and J usage is TRBJ1-2; D remains ambiguous. Germline CDR1 and CDR2: LGHNA and YNFKEQ. This CDR3 is 15 amino acids long. V was cut by 0 bases and J by 0 bases, with 8 bases left in between. The CDR3 nucleotides are TGTGCCAGCAGCCAAGAGGGGAGAGCTAACTATGGCTACACCTTC. Its protein product is CASSQEGRANYGYTF.

This clone came up once. The chain recombines TRBV6-1 with TRBJ2-7; 7 bases match TRBD1. Germline trimming cut 0 bases from V and 4 bases from J; bases unmatched to any gene: 15. Germline V lookup: CDR1 MNHNS, CDR2 SASEGT. The CDR3 consists of 18 residues. DNA for the CDR3: TGTGCCAGCAGTGAAGCTGCCCCCGGGACAGACCCGGGTTACGAGCAGTACTTC. Encoded protein: CASSEAAPGTDPGYEQYF.

This sequence joins TRBV6-6 and TRBJ2-3; 13 bases fit TRBD2. The CDR3 sequence is 15 residues long. Germline lookup yields CDR1 MNHNY and CDR2 SVGAGI (reference sequence). Trimming at V came to 6 bases and at J to 5 bases, leaving 5 bases not matched to a gene. CDR3 nucleotides: TGTGCCAGCAGGGGAAGACTAGCGGGAGGAGATACGCAGTATTTT. Its translation is CASRGRLAGGDTQYF.

V is TRBV4-1 and J is TRBJ2-7; possibly TRBD2 for D (6 bases). Germline-derived CDR1 and CDR2 are MGHRA and YSYEKL. Between the trimmed V and J ends, which lost 3 bases and 4 bases, there was a span of 13 bases. There are 14 residues in the CDR3. The CDR3 loop is CASSHGRERYEQYF. CDR3 nucleotide sequence: TGCGCCAGCAGCCACGGACGGGAGAGGTACGAGCAGTACTTC.